These 5 T cell receptor beta chains came from one sample sequenced in a study of blood T cell repertoires in COVID-19. Here immunoSEQ multiplex PCR was the method, and the copy in TCRdb shows in-frame clones only, minus some. This sample has about 62,000 clones, with roughly nine tenths found just once. The source material was peripheral blood. These receptors were obtained from a woman aged 60-75 years with COVID-19, enrolled during active disease.

J is TRBJ1-6 and V is TRBV11-3, with D perhaps TRBD1 (5 bases). The V gene lost 0 bases and the J gene lost 7 bases, with 7 bases spanning the gap. The CDR3 spans 14 residues. Germline lookup yields CDR1 SGHNT and CDR2 YENEEA. CDR3 coding DNA: TGTGCCAGCAGCTTAGAGGGGCCGAATTCACCCCTCCACTTT. Translation gives CASSLEGPNSPLHF.

The chain employs TRBV7-2 and TRBJ1-2, with 7 nucleotides matching TRBD1. CDR1 is SGHTA, CDR2 FQGNSA, per germline. The CDR3 totals 15 residues. Trimming at V came to 1 base and at J to 7 bases, leaving 9 bases not matched to a gene. The CDR3 region has the DNA TGTGCCAGCAGCTTAGGGGTAGGGGGCTTGGCTGGCTACACCTTC. Translated, it gives CASSLGVGGLAGYTF.

This clone was found once. The chain employs TRBV2 and TRBJ2-7; D is ambiguous. The CDR3 consists of 12 residues. The ends were cut back, 6 bases at V and 3 bases at J, with 9 bases in the middle. Looked up from germline, CDR1 is SNHLY and CDR2 is FYNNEI. In DNA form, the CDR3 reads TGTGCCAGCAGGGCTGCCGACTACGAGCAGTACTTC. Translating gives CASRAADYEQYF.

The chain couples TRBV9 to TRBJ2-3; 10 bases align to TRBD2. Germline assignment: CDR1 SGDLS and CDR2 YYNGEE. CDR3 length: 17 amino acids. Unmatched junction bases numbered 10, after V lost 4 bases and J lost 2 bases. The CDR3 loop is CASSPLPLAGDTDTQYF. CDR3 sequence (DNA): TGTGCCAGCAGCCCCCTCCCCCTAGCGGGAGACACAGATACGCAGTATTTT.

The V call is TRBV9, the J call TRBJ2-3; TRBD2 aligns across 9 bases. The V gene's germline CDR1 is SGDLS and CDR2 YYNGEE. V gave up 0 bases and J gave up 2 bases; unmatched junction bases: 4. The CDR3 is made up of 16 amino acids. In DNA, the CDR3 is TGTGCCAGCAGCGTAGGAGGCGGGAGGGCCACAGATACGCAGTATTTT. This sequence encodes CASSVGGGRATDTQYF. Full variable domain (outside the CDR3, taken from reference TRBV9 and TRBJ2-3): DSGVTQTPKHLITATGQRVTLRCSPRSGDLSVYWYQQSLDQGLQFLIQYYNGEERAKGNILERFSAQQFPDLHSELNLSSLELGDSALYFCASSVGGGRATDTQYFGPGTRLTVL.